The present T cell receptor (beta chain) was sequenced within a study of a mutant IDH1 vaccine in newly diagnosed glioma. V lost 3 bases to trimming and J lost 2 bases; unmatched junction nucleotides: 4. The CDR3 is 15 amino acids. CDR1 and CDR2 from the germline V gene are SGHDT and YYEEEE. This clone is a singleton in its sample. Its specificity is not known. Assay: immunoSEQ multiplex PCR; the TCRdb copy retains only in-frame clones and omits some. Of 25,000 to 35,000 clones in the sample, around 90% are singletons; the top ten hold about a fifth. Regarding time point: week 11, during vaccination. A 20-mer mutant IDH1 peptide at 300 ug was injected subcutaneously with topical imiquimod.

The TCR was taken from a man between 18 and 29 years old with glioma. The rearrangement joins TRBV5-6 to TRBJ2-7, with 11 bases identical to TRBD1. Sequenced here: PBMCs, sampled from a glioma patient whose treatment included an IDH1 peptide vaccine. CDR3 loop: CASSSDRGPAYEQYF. Written as DNA, the CDR3 is TGTGCCAGCAGCTCGGACAGGGGGCCTGCCTACGAGCAGTACTTC.